The 5 T cell receptor beta chains below all came from one sample that was sequenced in a study of cytomegalovirus exposure and HLA in healthy donors. Researchers ran the PCR with 60 Vbeta and 13 Jbeta primers. Repertoires were generated with immunoSEQ multiplex PCR, while TCRdb's copy carries only in-frame clones and drops some. Of approximately 150,000 clones in the sample, roughly four fifths were seen once. What was sequenced was PBMCs. These TCRs come from a man aged 18-30 years in good health and CMV-seropositive.

A few counts support this clone. The J gene is TRBJ2-7, the V gene TRBV18, with D possibly matching TRBD1 (5 bases). Germline V lookup: CDR1 KGHSH, CDR2 LQKENI. CDR3 size: 15 residues. V was trimmed by 1 base and J by 4 bases, leaving 14 bases between them. CDR3 residues: CASSPQGEGGYEQYF. CDR3 in DNA: TGTGCCAGCTCACCACAAGGGGAAGGTGGATACGAGCAGTACTTC.

This clone was seen only once. This chain joins TRBV9 and TRBJ2-5; TRBD1 matches 7 bases. V lost 0 bases, J lost 5 bases, and 7 bases stayed unmatched. The CDR3 covers 15 residues. Germline V lookup: CDR1 SGDLS, CDR2 YYNGEE. CDR3 DNA: TGTGCCAGCAGCGTAGCTTCAGGGGGTAAGGAGACCCAGTACTTC. As protein: CASSVASGGKETQYF.

V gene TRBV4-1 combines with J gene TRBJ2-5; 10 nucleotides line up with TRBD1. Trimming at V came to 0 bases and at J to 5 bases, leaving 9 bases not matched to a gene. Germline CDR1 and CDR2: MGHRA and YSYEKL. The CDR3 runs to 17 residues. The CDR3 nucleotides are TGCGCCAGCAGCCAAGATCGGGACAGGGGAGCGAGGGAGACCCAGTACTTC. It codes for CASSQDRDRGARETQYF.

The rearrangement uses TRBV25-1 and TRBJ2-1, with D possibly matching TRBD1 (7 bases). Germline CDR1 and CDR2: MGHDK and SYGVNS. Deletions cut 10 bases from V and 2 bases from J, with 15 bases between. This CDR3 comprises 14 residues. CDR3 coding DNA: TGTGCCACGTGCGGGACAGCGACCTACAATGAGCAGTTCTTC. This sequence encodes CATCGTATYNEQFF.

CDR3 sequence reads: CASSLSGGEGEKLFF. As DNA, the CDR3 is TGCGCCAGCAGCTTGTCGGGGGGCGAAGGTGAAAAACTGTTTTTT. The chain has TRBV5-1 and TRBJ1-4; D may be TRBD1 (6 bases). Deletions cut 1 base from V and 7 bases from J, with 14 bases between. CDR3 size: 15 residues. CDR1 and CDR2 (germline): SGHRS, YFSETQ.